A selection of T cell receptor beta chains follows, all from one sample in a study of blood T cell repertoires in COVID-19. Method: immunoSEQ multiplex PCR; TCRdb's copy keeps in-frame clones and lacks some. The table shows fewer than 110,000 clones, with roughly 80% occurring only once. Sequenced sample: peripheral blood. The source of these receptors is a human donor in a cohort sampled during active COVID-19. Each CDR3 is given with its conserved first and last residue. Each record gives: V gene, clone size, CDR3 protein. Size values are once, few and many counts, or a class for expanded clones, and some rows have none.

v_gene: TRBV6-5
abundance: few
CDR3aa: CASSYRGGKETQYF

v_gene: TRBV28
abundance: NA
CDR3aa: CASSTPGGWRGTYEQYF

v_gene: TRBV9
abundance: NA
CDR3aa: CASSPPPGQGAYGYTF

v_gene: TRBV23-1
abundance: NA
CDR3aa: CASSREEGAHRETQYF

v_gene: TRBV18
abundance: NA
CDR3aa: CASSPLGGFEETQYF

v_gene: TRBV20-1
abundance: NA
CDR3aa: CSVGGWDTQYF

v_gene: TRBV19
abundance: NA
CDR3aa: CATRTSGSADTQYF

v_gene: TRBV7-8
abundance: NA
CDR3aa: CASSRTEGKETQYF

v_gene: TRBV7-2
abundance: NA
CDR3aa: CASSPRTGGGTEAFF

v_gene: TRBV9
abundance: NA
CDR3aa: CASSDQYGYTF

v_gene: TRBV4-3
abundance: NA
CDR3aa: CASSQRTSPTDTQYF

v_gene: TRBV6-2/TRBV6-3
abundance: NA
CDR3aa: CASRPSGGTDTQYF

v_gene: TRBV18
abundance: NA
CDR3aa: CVSSSGTDFMNTEAFF

v_gene: TRBV6-8
abundance: few
CDR3aa: CASHWGQLNTGELFF

v_gene: TRBV7-9
abundance: NA
CDR3aa: CASSLGLGTNYEKLFF

v_gene: TRBV5-1
abundance: NA
CDR3aa: CASSQGPYTGSTDTQYF

v_gene: TRBV28
abundance: few
CDR3aa: CASITGSYQPQHF

v_gene: TRBV28
abundance: NA
CDR3aa: CASRSQGPTEAFF

v_gene: TRBV3-1/TRBV3-2
abundance: NA
CDR3aa: CASSQGYSAGGAHEQYF

v_gene: TRBV7-2
abundance: NA
CDR3aa: CASSIRQGYNEKLFF

v_gene: TRBV10-3
abundance: NA
CDR3aa: CAISPGTGGEKLFF

v_gene: TRBV6-5
abundance: once
CDR3aa: CASTPGQGYQPQHF

v_gene: TRBV27
abundance: NA
CDR3aa: CASSLGAGLEQYF

v_gene: TRBV19
abundance: NA
CDR3aa: CASSVSSSGNTIYF

v_gene: TRBV29-1
abundance: NA
CDR3aa: CSVRDRYYGYTF

v_gene: TRBV27
abundance: NA
CDR3aa: CASRPRSPATNEKLFF